This entry lists 20 T cell receptor beta chains sequenced from one sample in a study of OX40 agonist ivuxolimab in advanced cancers. The assay was immunoSEQ multiplex PCR, and TCRdb's table has in-frame clones only and misses some. The sample consists of about 48,000 clones, roughly 89% of them appearing once. The sequenced sample was CD4+ or CD8+ T cells sorted from blood, obtained in a trial of the OX40 agonist ivuxolimab. Every receptor here comes from an adult with an advanced solid tumor such as melanoma, head and neck, liver or kidney cancer.

This clone was observed a single time. The chain couples TRBV7-9 to TRBJ2-3; 7 positions match TRBD2. Per germline, CDR1 SEHNR and CDR2 FQNEAQ (reference sequence). This CDR3 is 11 amino acids long. V gave up 9 bases and J gave up 4 bases; unmatched junction bases: 1. This CDR3 is CASAGADTQYF. The CDR3 DNA sequence: TGTGCCAGTGCGGGGGCAGATACGCAGTATTTT.

CDR3 residues: CASSWAGTGVYEQYF. The CDR3 DNA sequence: TGTGCCAGCAGCTGGGCCGGGACAGGCGTCTACGAGCAGTACTTC. This rearrangement joins TRBV5-6 to TRBJ2-7; 8 bases fit TRBD1. CDR3 length equals 15 residues. The V gene's germline CDR1 is SGHDT and CDR2 YYEEEE. V lost 3 bases to trimming and J lost 3 bases; unmatched junction nucleotides: 8. Combining the CDR3 with reference TRBV5-6 and TRBJ2-7 gives the whole variable domain DAGVTQSPTHLIKTRGQQVTLRCSPKSGHDTVSWYQQALGQGPQFIFQYYEEEERQRGNFPDRFSGHQFPNYSSELNVNALLLGDSALYLCASSWAGTGVYEQYFGPGTRLTVT.

The V call is TRBV7-9, the J call TRBJ2-1; D gene uncertain. Per germline, CDR1 SEHNR and CDR2 FQNEAQ (reference sequence). Trimming shortened V by 3 bases and J by 9 bases, and 6 bases separated the two germline ends. CDR3 length equals 11 residues. CDR3 in amino acids: CASSFSSEQFF. CDR3 nucleotide sequence: TGTGCCAGCAGCTTCTCAAGTGAGCAGTTCTTC.

The genes are TRBV27 and TRBJ2-1, with no clear D. The CDR3 consists of 14 residues. CDR1 and CDR2 (germline): MNHEY, SMNVEV (reference sequence). V dropped 5 bases and J dropped 0 bases, with 8 bases sitting between them. The DNA of the CDR3 is TGTGCCAGCAGTACCGGGTCCTCCTACAATGAGCAGTTCTTC. Its translation is CASSTGSSYNEQFF.

This clone was recorded once. V gene TRBV19 combines with J gene TRBJ1-4, with 9 bases matching TRBD1. CDR1 is LNHDA and CDR2 is SQIVND in the germline V gene (reference sequence). The V and J ends lost 5 bases and 0 bases, in that order; junction bases with no gene match: 7. The CDR3 consists of 17 residues. The CDR3 DNA is TGTGCCAGTAGTCCGAGAGGGACAGGGACAACTAATGAAAAACTGTTTTTT. This sequence encodes CASSPRGTGTTNEKLFF.

The count of this clone is one. V usage is TRBV2 and J usage is TRBJ1-2; a weak D match, TRBD1 (6 bases). CDR3 length equals 18 residues. The V end was cut by 2 bases, the J end by 1 base, with 20 bases between. Germline CDR1 is SNHLY and CDR2 is FYNNEI. CDR3 sequence reads: CASSEWSPGESYNYGYTF. Here the CDR3 DNA reads TGTGCCAGCAGTGAATGGTCCCCAGGGGAGAGCTATAACTATGGCTACACCTTC. Filled out from reference TRBV2 and TRBJ1-2, the complete variable domain reads EPEVTQTPSHQVTQMGQEVILRCVPISNHLYFYWYRQILGQKVEFLVSFYNNEISEKSEIFDDQFSVERPDGSNFTLKIRSTKLEDSAMYFCASSEWSPGESYNYGYTFGSGTRLTVV.

The chain has TRBV6-1 and TRBJ1-4; 8 nucleotides align to TRBD1. From germline, CDR1 is MNHNS and CDR2 SASEGT. This CDR3 has 14 amino acids. V gave up 5 bases and J gave up 6 bases; unmatched junction bases: 5. The CDR3 here is CASSPGGGDEKLFF. Written as DNA, the CDR3 is TGTGCCAGCAGTCCAGGGGGCGGGGATGAAAAACTGTTTTTT.

The V and J genes are TRBV7-9 and TRBJ2-7; 8 bases match TRBD2. Germline lookup yields CDR1 SEHNR and CDR2 FQNEAQ (reference sequence). V dropped 5 bases and J dropped 5; count of bases not matched to a gene: 14. The CDR3 loop spans 16 amino acids. The DNA of the CDR3 is TGTGCCAGCAGCCCAGGCGGGGGGCCGTCTTCGGACGAGCAGTACTTC. Protein: CASSPGGGPSSDEQYF.

V and J are TRBV19 and TRBJ2-1, with 13 positions matching TRBD2. Germline CDR1 LNHDA, CDR2 SQIVND (reference sequence). The V and J ends lost 7 bases and 9 bases, in that order; junction bases with no gene match: 3. The CDR3 spans 13 residues. DNA of the CDR3: TGTGCCAGTAAGACTAGCGGGGGGCCTGAGCAGTTCTTC. Protein product: CASKTSGGPEQFF.

This CDR3 reads CASSLKLTYEQYF. As DNA, the CDR3 is TGTGCCAGCAGTCTCAAGTTGACCTACGAGCAGTACTTC. The chain couples TRBV27 to TRBJ2-7; D call uncertain. Germline CDR1 MNHEY, CDR2 SMNVEV (reference sequence). The V gene lost 5 bases and the J gene lost 2 bases, with 10 bases spanning the gap. CDR3 length: 13 residues.

This clone was found once. This rearrangement joins TRBV19 to TRBJ2-1, with D possibly being TRBD2 (5 bases). Per germline, CDR1 LNHDA and CDR2 SQIVND (reference sequence). This CDR3 has 12 residues. V lost 3 bases and J lost 8, with 8 bases in between. The CDR3 DNA follows: TGTGCCAGTAGTATGGTGGAGGATGAGCAGTTCTTC. Translating gives CASSMVEDEQFF. The full variable domain, completed using reference TRBV19 and TRBJ2-1, is DGGITQSPKYLFRKEGQNVTLSCEQNLNHDAMYWYRQDPGQGLRLIYYSQIVNDFQKGDIAEGYSVSREKKESFPLTVTSAQKNPTAFYLCASSMVEDEQFFGPGTRLTVL.

This clone was recorded only once. V and J are TRBV7-8 and TRBJ1-5, with 7 bases aligning to TRBD1. J lost 5 bases, V lost 8 bases, and 12 bases had no gene match. The CDR3 length is 15 residues. CDR1 is SGHVS and CDR2 is FQNEAQ in the germline V gene. The CDR3 DNA reads TGTGCCAGCGGAGACCCCGACAGGGTAGATCAGCCCCAGCATTTT. Encoded protein: CASGDPDRVDQPQHF.

The genes are TRBV4-1 and TRBJ1-5, with unresolved D. Germline V CDR1 and CDR2: MGHRA, YSYEKL. CDR3 length equals 13 residues. Between the trimmed V and J ends, which lost 2 bases and 5 bases, there was a span of 7 bases. In DNA, the CDR3 is TGCGCCAGCAGCCAAAGTGGGGATCAGCCCCAGCATTTT. It is translated as CASSQSGDQPQHF.

The rearrangement uses TRBV5-6 and TRBJ1-1; D possibly corresponds to TRBD1 (5 bases). The CDR3 is 17 residues long. The germline CDR1 and CDR2 sequences are SGHDT and YYEEEE. The V end was cut by 0 bases, the J end by 0 bases, with 15 bases between. The CDR3 bases are TGTGCCAGCAGCTTGGCCAACCAGGGCCACATGAACACTGAAGCTTTCTTT. This sequence encodes CASSLANQGHMNTEAFF.

J is TRBJ2-1 and V is TRBV5-8; D ambiguous. The V gene lost 0 bases and the J gene lost 0 bases, with 7 bases spanning the gap. CDR1 is SGHTS and CDR2 is YDEGEE in the germline V gene. CDR3 length: 15 amino acids. In DNA, the CDR3 is TGTGCCAGCAGCTTGGCCTATAGCTCCTACAATGAGCAGTTCTTC. The encoded protein is CASSLAYSSYNEQFF.

V and J are TRBV14 and TRBJ2-5; 15 bases are a match to TRBD2. The CDR3 covers 21 residues. Germline CDR1 is SGHDN and CDR2 is FVKESK. The V and J ends lost 2 bases and 5 bases, in that order; junction bases with no gene match: 18. The CDR3 region is CASSQSLGLAGGPSGWETQYF. As DNA, the CDR3 is TGTGCCAGCAGCCAATCACTGGGACTAGCGGGGGGACCCTCCGGATGGGAGACCCAGTACTTC.

This clone has more than one count but fewer than ten. The same CDR3 is also encoded by other DNA sequences in this sample. The chain joins TRBV5-5 to TRBJ2-2; 13 nucleotides align to TRBD2. From germline, CDR1 is SGHKS and CDR2 YYEKEE (reference sequence). J lost 0 bases, V lost 0 bases, and 2 bases had no gene match. The CDR3 consists of 18 residues. The CDR3 region is CASSLGLAGGPNTGELFF. The CDR3 DNA sequence: TGTGCCAGCAGCTTGGGACTAGCGGGGGGCCCGAACACCGGGGAGCTGTTTTTT.

The V and J genes are TRBV30 and TRBJ2-7; D is unclear. The CDR3 is 10 amino acids. Germline CDR1 GTSNPN, CDR2 SVGIG (reference sequence). V lost 3 bases and J lost 4, with 4 bases in between. The CDR3 DNA is TGTGCCTGGAGGAGGTACGAGCAGTACTTC. It yields the protein CAWRRYEQYF.

The genes are TRBV10-3 and TRBJ2-3, with 9 bases fitting TRBD2. This CDR3 has 16 residues. The germline gives CDR1 ENHRY, CDR2 SYGVKD. With 4 bases clipped from V and 0 bases from J, the junction kept 5 bases outside the gene matches. The CDR3 coding sequence is TGTGCCATCAGTGCCAGACTAGCGGAAAGCACAGATACGCAGTATTTT. Protein: CAISARLAESTDTQYF.

This chain links TRBV29-1 with TRBJ1-2, with D possibly matching TRBD1 (6 bases). Germline lookup yields CDR1 SQVTM and CDR2 ANQGSEA. V shed 0 bases and J shed 7 bases, with 9 bases lying between them. The length of the CDR3 is 12 residues. CDR3 sequence (DNA): TGCAGCGTTGAAGAGGGGGGGCCTGGCTACACCTTC. It encodes CSVEEGGPGYTF. The entire variable domain, with the rest obtained from reference TRBV29-1 and TRBJ1-2, is as follows: SAVISQKPSRDICQRGTSLTIQCQVDSQVTMMFWYRQQPGQSLTLIATANQGSEATYESGFVIDKFPISRPNLTFSTLTVSNMSPEDSSIYLCSVEEGGPGYTFGSGTRLTVV.